Following are 11 T cell receptor beta chains from one sample sequenced in a study of CD8 T cells in ankylosing spondylitis. Findings and limits, study-wide: Seemingly characteristic of ankylosing spondylitis blood was a TCR beta motif consisting of eight highly homologous variants.

TCRdb re-called the 5' RACE reads with MiXCR, one entry per CDR3 protein. The table shows more than 400,000 distinct CDR3 sequences, with 5.3% occurring only once. These receptors have no identified antigens. Sequencing used blood, either unsorted or a sorted T cell fraction (not recorded which). The receptor set was obtained from a male donor with ankylosing spondylitis.

This clonotype was counted many times. The chain carries TRBV6-2 or TRBV6-3 and TRBJ2-1, with TRBD1 matching over 7 bases. Per the germline V gene, CDR1 is MNHEY and CDR2 is SVGEGT. V was pared by 10 bases and J by 5 bases, with 11 bases of the junction left unmatched. The CDR3 length is 14 residues. Here the CDR3 reads CAINIDRDNNEQFF. CDR3 DNA sequence: TGTGCCATCAACATCGACAGGGACAACAATGAGCAGTTCTTC.

This clonotype was counted ten times or more. This chain uses TRBV24-1 with TRBJ1-5, with 9 bases that match TRBD1. The V gene's germline CDR1 is KGHDR and CDR2 SFDVKD. The CDR3 spans 15 residues. V lost 3 bases and J lost 6; bases outside the gene matches: 5. The CDR3 DNA sequence: TGTGCCACCAGTGATGCGAACAGGGGGCTTCAGCCCCAGCATTTT. Translated, it gives CATSDANRGLQPQHF.

A few counts support this clonotype. A much larger clone lies a single base off, so this may be a read error. The J gene is TRBJ1-5, the V gene TRBV6-6; D is unresolved. In germline, CDR1 is MNHNY, CDR2 SVGAGI (reference sequence). The CDR3 loop spans 12 amino acids. Trimming cost V 2 bases and J 6 bases, with 5 bases left between them. The CDR3 bases are TGTGCCAGCAGTTACGGGAGTCAGCCCCAGCATTTT. Protein sequence: CASSYGSQPQHF.

This sequence joins TRBV12-3 or TRBV12-4 and TRBJ2-1; D is unresolved. The V end was cut by 5 bases, the J end by 0 bases, with 11 bases between. This CDR3 has 15 amino acids. CDR3 sequence: CASSPQLSSYNEQFF. In DNA form, the CDR3 reads TGTGCCAGCAGTCCACAACTGAGCTCCTACAATGAGCAGTTCTTC.

This clonotype was counted many times. The J gene is TRBJ1-1, the V gene TRBV5-5; D might be TRBD1 (5 bases). CDR1 is SGHKS, CDR2 YYEKEE, per germline (reference sequence). Trimming shortened V by 0 bases and J by 1 base, and 7 bases separated the two germline ends. This CDR3 comprises 14 residues. The CDR3 region is CASSLEGQNTEAFF. CDR3 nucleotides: TGTGCCAGCAGCTTGGAAGGACAGAACACTGAAGCTTTCTTT.

This clonotype was seen more than once but under ten times. V usage is TRBV5-1 and J usage is TRBJ2-2; 12 bases map to TRBD1. The CDR3 loop spans 17 amino acids. V lost 0 bases and J lost 3; bases outside the gene matches: 3. CDR1 is SGHRS and CDR2 is YFSETQ in the germline V gene. The CDR3 DNA reads as TGCGCCAGCAGCTTGGAAGGGACAGGGGGCCACACCGGGGAGCTGTTTTTT. Translated, it gives CASSLEGTGGHTGELFF.

This clonotype showed up many times. The chain couples TRBV5-1 to TRBJ2-5, with D tentatively TRBD2 (6 bases). Per germline, CDR1 SGHRS and CDR2 YFSETQ. V was cut by 2 bases and J by 5 bases, with 19 bases left in between. This CDR3 has 16 residues. Here the CDR3 DNA reads TGCGCCAGCAGCTTCGTCCCTATCGGGAGTGGGGAGACCCAGTACTTC. It is translated as CASSFVPIGSGETQYF.

This clonotype turned up a few times. The rearrangement links TRBV7-2 to TRBJ2-1; 7 bases are a match to TRBD2. The CDR3 extends over 17 amino acids. Unmatched junction bases numbered 11, after V lost 4 bases and J lost 2 bases. Germline V lookup: CDR1 SGHTA, CDR2 FQGNSA. The CDR3 reads CASSSPSGGGAYNEQFF. The CDR3 region has the DNA TGTGCCAGCAGCTCCCCTTCTGGGGGAGGGGCCTACAATGAGCAGTTCTTC.

This clonotype was detected many times. The chain recombines TRBV6-1 with TRBJ1-5; D call uncertain. Germline-derived CDR1 and CDR2 are MNHNS and SASEGT. Trimming cost V 5 bases and J 6 bases, with 11 bases left between them. The CDR3 loop spans 13 amino acids. CDR3 region: CASSRPPSQPQHF. The CDR3 DNA follows: TGTGCCAGCAGTAGGCCTCCTAGTCAGCCCCAGCATTTT.

In this sample, this clonotype turned up many times. CDR3 in amino acids: CASTLTEGLHYF. For the CDR3, the DNA is TGTGCCAGTACCTTGACGGAAGGTCTGCACTATTTT. The J gene is TRBJ2-3, the V gene TRBV7-2; D is uncertain. From germline, CDR1 is SGHTA and CDR2 FQGNSA. V was trimmed by 9 bases and J by 15 bases, leaving 22 bases between them. The CDR3 runs 12 residues. Full variable domain (rest looked up from reference TRBV7-2 and TRBJ2-3): GAGVSQSPSNKVTEKGKDVELRCDPISGHTALYWYRQSLGQGLEFLIYFQGNSAPDKSGLPSDRFSAERTGGSVSTLTIQRTQQEDSAVYLCASTLTEGLHYFGPGTRLTVL.

This clonotype was observed many times. V is TRBV5-1 and J is TRBJ1-2; perhaps TRBD1 as D (5 bases). CDR1 and CDR2 (germline): SGHRS, YFSETQ. The CDR3 spans 15 residues. V was shortened by 4 bases and J by 6 bases, with 19 bases between the two germline ends. CDR3 residues: CASSPGGPLYDGYTF. In DNA, the CDR3 is TGCGCCAGCAGCCCGGGGGGACCGCTGTATGATGGCTACACCTTC.